This T cell receptor beta chain derives from a study of blood T cell repertoires in COVID-19. Study-level information: Sites across the United States, Italy and Spain contributed samples from acute and convalescent COVID-19. T cells, B-cell-depleted T cells, or PBMCs supplied cDNA or gDNA.

Germline CDR1 is LGHDT and CDR2 is YNNKEL (reference sequence). CDR3 length: 16 residues. The J segment lost 0 bases and the V segment lost 3 bases, leaving 8 bases of the junction unmatched. Generated by immunoSEQ multiplex PCR, the TCRdb table keeps only in-frame clones and is missing some. The repertoire has 15,000 to 17,000 clones, 82% of them found once; the top ten carry approximately 22%. The TCR sequence derives from an older man with active or convalescent COVID-19. The chain links TRBV3-1 (or the pseudogene TRBV3-2) to TRBJ2-7; 7 bases map to TRBD1. The sample comprised peripheral blood. CDR3 amino acids: CASSQGDSPLSYEQYF. The CDR3 nucleotides read TGTGCCAGCAGCCAGGGGGACAGCCCCCTCTCCTACGAGCAGTACTTC.